The 21 T cell receptor beta chains below were found in one sample sequenced in a study of CD8+ T cells in alopecia areata. Extracted RNA was reverse transcribed, and the resulting cDNA served as sequencing template. This table comes from immunoSEQ multiplex PCR, and its TCRdb copy is limited to in-frame clones, with some not included. Of some 130,000 clones detected, about 50% appear once; the ten largest clones hold roughly a sixth. Sample: CD8+ T cells sorted from blood, taken at week 0. Receptors originate from a human donor with alopecia areata.

The V gene is TRBV6-5, the J gene TRBJ2-5, with D hard to call. Trimming took 2 bases from V and 1 from J, leaving 11 bases between them. From germline, CDR1 is MNHEY and CDR2 SVGAGI. The CDR3 has 15 residues. CDR3 amino acids: CASSYAGPLQETQYF. The CDR3 DNA sequence: TGTGCCAGCAGTTACGCAGGTCCCCTCCAAGAGACCCAGTACTTC.

The CDR3 protein is CASSLSGLAGVREQFF. As DNA, the CDR3 is TGTGCCAGCAGCTTAAGTGGGTTAGCGGGGGTACGCGAGCAGTTCTTC. The chain employs TRBV11-2 and TRBJ2-1; TRBD2 agrees at 9 bases. J lost 10 bases, V lost 2 bases, and 12 bases had no gene match. Looked up from germline, CDR1 is SGHAT and CDR2 is FQNNGV. The CDR3 is 16 amino acids.

This clone was seen at least ten times. V usage is TRBV28 and J usage is TRBJ2-1; D is unresolved. The V end lost 3 bases, the J end lost 8 bases, and 11 bases lay between the germline ends. In germline, CDR1 is MDHEN, CDR2 SYDVKM. This CDR3 has 13 residues. DNA for the CDR3: TGTGCCAGCAGTTTGCATCATTCTGATGAGCAGTTCTTC. This codes for CASSLHHSDEQFF.

The J gene is TRBJ2-1, the V gene TRBV30; D call uncertain. Trimming removed 5 bases at V and 6 bases at J, with 8 bases between. This CDR3 spans 11 amino acids. Per germline, CDR1 GTSNPN and CDR2 SVGIG (reference sequence). CDR3 in DNA: TGTGCCTGGGCCGGGTTCAATGAGCAGTTCTTC. Translated, it gives CAWAGFNEQFF. The full variable domain, completed using reference TRBV30 and TRBJ2-1, is SQTIHQWPATLVQPVGSPLSLECTVEGTSNPNLYWYRQAAGRGLQLLFYSVGIGQISSEVPQNLSASRPQDRQFILSSKKLLLSDSGFYLCAWAGFNEQFFGPGTRLTVL.

This clone came up a few times. The chain couples TRBV15 to TRBJ1-4; 8 bases are shared with TRBD1. V shed 1 base and J 7 bases; nucleotides not matched to a gene: 8. Looked up from germline, CDR1 is LNHNV and CDR2 is YYDKDF (reference sequence). This CDR3 is 16 amino acids long. The CDR3 region has the DNA TGTGCCACCAGCAGAGCGTCGGGGCAGGGGGCTGAAAAACTGTTTTTT. Its translation is CATSRASGQGAEKLFF.

This clone is a singleton in its sample. The chain has TRBV6-1 and TRBJ2-7; possibly TRBD2 for D (6 bases). V dropped 6 bases and J dropped 2 bases, with 14 bases sitting between them. CDR3 size: 14 residues. The germline gives CDR1 MNHNS, CDR2 SASEGT. This chain's CDR3 is CASRWGVRAYEQYF. The CDR3 nucleotides read TGTGCCAGCAGGTGGGGGGTCCGAGCCTACGAGCAGTACTTC.

The chain combines TRBV27 with TRBJ2-2; D is possibly TRBD1 or TRBD2 (5 bases each). CDR3 length: 15 residues. Trimming shortened V by 4 bases and J by 1 base, and 10 bases separated the two germline ends. In germline, CDR1 is MNHEY, CDR2 SMNVEV (reference sequence). The CDR3, as DNA: TGTGCCAGCAGTTCCGGGGCAGGGAACACCGGGGAGCTGTTTTTT. It encodes CASSSGAGNTGELFF.

This clone occurred a few times. This same CDR3 is encoded by further DNA sequences in the sample. The rearrangement links TRBV29-1 to TRBJ2-2; D is unclear. The V end lost 4 bases, the J end lost 5 bases, and 8 bases lay between the germline ends. The CDR3 has 12 amino acids. Germline V gene data show CDR1 as SQVTM and CDR2 as ANQGSEA. The CDR3 DNA reads TGCAGCGTTGTCAGAGGAACCGGGGAGCTGTTTTTT. Translated, it gives CSVVRGTGELFF.

This clone has just a few counts. The chain joins TRBV11-2 to TRBJ2-2; no reliable D call. The germline CDR1 and CDR2 sequences are SGHAT and FQNNGV. Trimming cost V 7 bases and J 2 bases, with 5 bases left between them. The CDR3 is 12 amino acids. CDR3 nucleotide sequence: TGTGCCAGCATGCTAAACACCGGGGAGCTGTTTTTT. As protein: CASMLNTGELFF.

The chain links TRBV30 to TRBJ1-6; D remains ambiguous. This CDR3 is built from 15 residues. With 3 bases removed from V and 8 bases from J, the gap between germline ends came to 17 bases. The V gene's germline CDR1 is GTSNPN and CDR2 SVGIG (reference sequence). The DNA of the CDR3 is TGTGCCTGGAGGGACGAATCCCGCTGGGATTCACCCCTCCACTTT. This encodes CAWRDESRWDSPLHF.

The rearrangement joins TRBV29-1 to TRBJ1-2; D remains unclear. Germline values: CDR1 SQVTM, CDR2 ANQGSEA. This CDR3 is 12 amino acids long. V gave up 7 bases and J gave up 3 bases, with 12 bases separating them. CDR3 amino acids: CSDLRPDYGYTF. The CDR3 DNA follows: TGCAGCGATCTCAGGCCAGACTATGGCTACACCTTC.

The CDR3 loop is CASSQTINYGYTF. The CDR3 DNA follows: TGTGCCAGCAGTCAGACAATTAACTATGGCTACACCTTC. This chain links TRBV27 with TRBJ1-2; D not resolved. The CDR3 has 13 residues. Germline CDR1 is MNHEY and CDR2 is SMNVEV (reference sequence). V lost 5 bases and J lost 1, with 8 bases in between.

V is TRBV25-1 and J is TRBJ1-1; D is unresolved. Germline V gene sequence: CDR1 MGHDK, CDR2 SYGVNS. This CDR3 has 14 residues. V was pared by 2 bases and J by 0 bases, with 7 bases between. The CDR3 region is CASSEGPLNTEAFF. CDR3 DNA: TGTGCCAGCAGTGAAGGGCCGTTGAACACTGAAGCTTTCTTT.

The CDR3 DNA sequence: TGTGCCTGGAATACAGGGGGACTCTATAATTCACCCCTCCACTTT. Protein sequence: CAWNTGGLYNSPLHF. The chain is built from TRBV30 and TRBJ1-6, with 8 bases fitting TRBD1. The V and J ends lost 4 bases and 3 bases, in that order; junction bases with no gene match: 5. Germline assignment: CDR1 GTSNPN and CDR2 SVGIG (reference sequence). The CDR3 is made up of 15 amino acids.

The CDR3 DNA is TGTGCCAGCAGCTTAGAACAGAGATACAATGAGCAGTTCTTC. Translating it yields CASSLEQRYNEQFF. The chain joins TRBV7-9 to TRBJ2-1, with unresolved D. Per the germline V gene, CDR1 is SEHNR and CDR2 is FQNEAQ (reference sequence). The CDR3 loop spans 14 amino acids. V gave up 1 base and J gave up 4 bases, with 8 bases separating them.

This clone was counted between two and nine times. The rearrangement joins TRBV7-9 to TRBJ2-3; D is unresolved. V lost 4 bases to trimming and J lost 1 base, with 9 bases between them. CDR1 and CDR2 (germline): SEHNR, FQNEAQ (reference sequence). The CDR3 covers 14 residues. The CDR3 DNA reads as TGTGCCAGCAGCTATAGCTTGGGCACAGATACGCAGTATTTT. Its protein is CASSYSLGTDTQYF.

This clone was detected a few times. The chain carries TRBV4-3 and TRBJ1-4, with D possibly being TRBD1 (5 bases). The CDR3 has 15 residues. The V and J ends lost 1 base and 4 bases respectively, with 10 bases between them. Germline V gene data show CDR1 as LGHNA and CDR2 as YSLEER. CDR3 region: CASSQGTPDNEKLFF. CDR3 nucleotide sequence: TGCGCCAGCAGCCAAGGGACACCTGATAATGAAAAACTGTTTTTT.

The chain has TRBV9 and TRBJ1-5; D is possibly TRBD1 (5 bases). The CDR3 consists of 14 residues. V was clipped by 0 bases and J by 7 bases, with 11 bases between them. Looked up from germline, CDR1 is SGDLS and CDR2 is YYNGEE. CDR3 amino acids: CASSVGTGDQPQHF. Written as DNA, the CDR3 is TGTGCCAGCAGCGTAGGAACCGGGGACCAGCCCCAGCATTTT. The full variable domain, its missing parts supplied by reference TRBV9 and TRBJ1-5, is DSGVTQTPKHLITATGQRVTLRCSPRSGDLSVYWYQQSLDQGLQFLIQYYNGEERAKGNILERFSAQQFPDLHSELNLSSLELGDSALYFCASSVGTGDQPQHFGDGTRLSIL.

CDR3 residues: CASSVSRTGNNSPLHF. DNA for the CDR3: TGTGCCAGCAGCGTATCGCGGACAGGGAATAATTCACCCCTCCACTTT. This chain connects TRBV2 to TRBJ1-6, with 8 nucleotides matching TRBD1. V dropped 6 bases and J dropped 5; count of bases not matched to a gene: 9. CDR1 is SNHLY and CDR2 is FYNNEI in the germline V gene. This CDR3 region has 16 residues.

A few counts support this clone. V and J are TRBV18 and TRBJ2-5; D might be TRBD1 or TRBD2, each matching 5 bases. Looked up from germline, CDR1 is KGHSH and CDR2 is LQKENI. CDR3 length equals 15 residues. The ends were cut back, 2 bases at V and 1 base at J, with 11 bases in the middle. The CDR3 sequence is CASSPRHGTQETQYF. The CDR3 coding sequence is TGTGCCAGCTCACCAAGGCACGGGACCCAAGAGACCCAGTACTTC.

The CDR3 coding sequence is TGTGCCAGCAGTTTCTCGAGGGGAGGGACAGATACGCAGTATTTT. This translates into CASSFSRGGTDTQYF. The chain has TRBV27 and TRBJ2-3; 7 bases agree with TRBD2. The V and J ends lost 3 bases and 3 bases, in that order; junction bases with no gene match: 6. The CDR3 has 15 amino acids. CDR1 is MNHEY, CDR2 SMNVEV, per germline (reference sequence).